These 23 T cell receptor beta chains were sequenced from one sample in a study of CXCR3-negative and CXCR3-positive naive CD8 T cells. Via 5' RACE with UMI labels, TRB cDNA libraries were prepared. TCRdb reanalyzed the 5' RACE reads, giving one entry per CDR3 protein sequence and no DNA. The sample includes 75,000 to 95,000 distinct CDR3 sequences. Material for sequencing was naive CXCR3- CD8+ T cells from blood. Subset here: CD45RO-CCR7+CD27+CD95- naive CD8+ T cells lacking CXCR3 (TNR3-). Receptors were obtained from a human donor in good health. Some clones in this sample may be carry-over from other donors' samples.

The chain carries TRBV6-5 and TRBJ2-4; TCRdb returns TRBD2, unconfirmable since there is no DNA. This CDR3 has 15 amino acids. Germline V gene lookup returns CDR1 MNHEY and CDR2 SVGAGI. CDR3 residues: CASSPLREAKNIQYF.

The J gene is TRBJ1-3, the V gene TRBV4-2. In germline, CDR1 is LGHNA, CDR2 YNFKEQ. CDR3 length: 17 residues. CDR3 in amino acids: CASSQVGRTGAGNTIYF.

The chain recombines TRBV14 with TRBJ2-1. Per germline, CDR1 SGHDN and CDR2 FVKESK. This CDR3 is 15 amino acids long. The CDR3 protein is CASSPPSDIYNEQFF.

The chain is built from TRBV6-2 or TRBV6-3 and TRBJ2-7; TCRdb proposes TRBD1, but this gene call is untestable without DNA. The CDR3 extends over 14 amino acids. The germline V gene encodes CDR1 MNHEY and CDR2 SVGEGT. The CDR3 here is CASKFWTGAYEQYF.

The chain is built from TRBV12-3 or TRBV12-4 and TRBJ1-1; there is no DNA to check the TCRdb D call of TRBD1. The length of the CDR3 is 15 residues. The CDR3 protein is CASSYDPGDRPEAFF.

CDR3 region: CAISELGQRPGF. V and J are TRBV10-3 and TRBJ2-7; the D call from TCRdb, TRBD1, cannot be confirmed without DNA. Germline V CDR1 and CDR2: ENHRY, SYGVKD. This CDR3 region has 12 residues.

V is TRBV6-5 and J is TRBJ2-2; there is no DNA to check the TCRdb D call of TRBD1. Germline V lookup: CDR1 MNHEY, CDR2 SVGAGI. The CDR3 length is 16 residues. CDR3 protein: CASSYGVQGEGGELFF.

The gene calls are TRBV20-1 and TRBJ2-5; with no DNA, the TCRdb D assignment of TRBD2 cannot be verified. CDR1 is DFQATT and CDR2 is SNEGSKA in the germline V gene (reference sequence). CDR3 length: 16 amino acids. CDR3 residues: CSAIGQLAGSQETQYF.

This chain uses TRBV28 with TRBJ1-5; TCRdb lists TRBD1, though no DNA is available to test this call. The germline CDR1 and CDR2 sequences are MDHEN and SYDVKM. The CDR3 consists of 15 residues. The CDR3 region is CASSSTGDGNQPQHF. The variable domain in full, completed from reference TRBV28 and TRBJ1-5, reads DVKVTQSSRYLVKRTGEKVFLECVQDMDHENMFWYRQDPGLGLRLIYFSYDVKMKEKGDIPEGYSVSREKKERFSLILESASTNQTSMYLCASSSTGDGNQPQHFGDGTRLSIL.

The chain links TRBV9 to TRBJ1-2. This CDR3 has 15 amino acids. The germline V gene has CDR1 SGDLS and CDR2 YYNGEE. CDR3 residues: CASSVALQPNYGYTF. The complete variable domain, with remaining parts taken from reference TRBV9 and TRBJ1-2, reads DSGVTQTPKHLITATGQRVTLRCSPRSGDLSVYWYQQSLDQGLQFLIQYYNGEERAKGNILERFSAQQFPDLHSELNLSSLELGDSALYFCASSVALQPNYGYTFGSGTRLTVV.

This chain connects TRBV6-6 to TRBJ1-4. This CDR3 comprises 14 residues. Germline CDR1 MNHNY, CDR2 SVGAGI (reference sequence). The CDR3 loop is CASSSTATNEKLFF.

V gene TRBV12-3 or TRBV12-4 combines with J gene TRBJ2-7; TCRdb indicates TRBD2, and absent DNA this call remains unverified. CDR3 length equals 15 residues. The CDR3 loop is CASSFRAAGAYEQYF.

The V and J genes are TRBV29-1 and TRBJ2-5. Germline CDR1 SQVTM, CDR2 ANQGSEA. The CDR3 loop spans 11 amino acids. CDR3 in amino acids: CSVDELETQYF. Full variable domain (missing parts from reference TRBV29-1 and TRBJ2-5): SAVISQKPSRDICQRGTSLTIQCQVDSQVTMMFWYRQQPGQSLTLIATANQGSEATYESGFVIDKFPISRPNLTFSTLTVSNMSPEDSSIYLCSVDELETQYFGPGTRLLVL.

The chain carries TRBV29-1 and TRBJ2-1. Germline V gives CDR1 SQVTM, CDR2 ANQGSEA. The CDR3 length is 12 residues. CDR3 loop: CSVGLVYNEQFF.

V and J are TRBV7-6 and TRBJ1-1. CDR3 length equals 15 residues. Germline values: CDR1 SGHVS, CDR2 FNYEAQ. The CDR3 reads CASSLGPGMNTEAFF. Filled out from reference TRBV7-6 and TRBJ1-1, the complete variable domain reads GAGVSQSPRYKVTKRGQDVALRCDPISGHVSLYWYRQALGQGPEFLTYFNYEAQQDKSGLPNDRFSAERPEGSISTLTIQRTEQRDSAMYRCASSLGPGMNTEAFFGQGTRLTVV.

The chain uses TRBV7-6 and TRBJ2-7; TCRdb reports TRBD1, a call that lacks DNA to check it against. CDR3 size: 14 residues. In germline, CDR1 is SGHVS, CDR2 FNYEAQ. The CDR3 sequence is CASSTGGAPYEQYF.

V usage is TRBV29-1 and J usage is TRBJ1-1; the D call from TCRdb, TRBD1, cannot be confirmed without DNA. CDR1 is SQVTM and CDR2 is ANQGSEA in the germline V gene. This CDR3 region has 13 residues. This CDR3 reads CSATSWTGPEAFF.

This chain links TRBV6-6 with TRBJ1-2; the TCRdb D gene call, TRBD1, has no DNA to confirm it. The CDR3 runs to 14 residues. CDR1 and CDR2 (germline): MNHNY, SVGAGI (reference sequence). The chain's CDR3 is CASRPRDRGGGYTF.

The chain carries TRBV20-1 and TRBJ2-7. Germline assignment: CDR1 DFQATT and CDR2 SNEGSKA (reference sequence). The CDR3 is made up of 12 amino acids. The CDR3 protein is CSASVDSYEQYF.

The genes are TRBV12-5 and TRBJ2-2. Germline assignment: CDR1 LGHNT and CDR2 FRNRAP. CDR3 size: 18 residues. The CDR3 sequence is CASGLVLDPSPVAGELFF.

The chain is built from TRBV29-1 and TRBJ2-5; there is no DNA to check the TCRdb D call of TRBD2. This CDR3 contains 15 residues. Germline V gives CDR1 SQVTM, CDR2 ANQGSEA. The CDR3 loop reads CSVDGTSGGQETQYF.

CDR3: CASSPGQGADTQYF. The chain combines TRBV5-1 with TRBJ2-3; TCRdb picks TRBD1, but there is no DNA to check that call. CDR3 size: 14 residues. Germline CDR1 is SGHRS and CDR2 is YFSETQ.

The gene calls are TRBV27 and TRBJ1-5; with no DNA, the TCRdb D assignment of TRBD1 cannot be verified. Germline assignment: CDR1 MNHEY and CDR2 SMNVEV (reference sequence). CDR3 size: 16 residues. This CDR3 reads CASRRDRGEYNQPQHF.